This record concerns one T cell receptor beta chain sequence. What it recognizes is unknown. V was shortened by 1 base and J by 2 bases, with 18 bases between the two germline ends. CDR3 length: 19 amino acids. CDR1 is SGHVS and CDR2 is FQNEAQ in the germline V gene. This record belongs to a study of cytomegalovirus exposure and HLA in healthy donors. Study-wide points: That first-cohort TCR clusters tended to co-occur in the roughly 110 validation repertoires was found in a later analysis. The study listed roughly 150 cytomegalovirus-associated TCR beta chains. The classifier reportedly diagnosed cytomegalovirus status with high specificity and sensitivity.

Donors were drawn from the approximately 120-subject validation cohort, separate from the roughly 700-subject first cohort. Libraries were prepared by immunoSEQ multiplex PCR; TCRdb keeps only in-frame clonotypes and omits some of them. Among approximately 270,000 clones listed, about 86% were seen once. The V and J genes are TRBV7-8 and TRBJ2-6; a weak D match, TRBD1 (5 bases). The receptor was derived from a woman aged 18-35 years in good health and CMV-seronegative. The sequenced sample consisted of PBMCs. In DNA, the CDR3 is TGTGCCAGCAGCTTAGATGTGCCGGCAGGGATGACTGGGGCCAACGTCCTGACTTTC. Translated, it gives CASSLDVPAGMTGANVLTF.